The rows below give T cell receptor beta chains drawn from one sample of a study of untreated major depressive disorder. Data came from immunoSEQ multiplex PCR; TCRdb stores just in-frame clones and leaves some out. The data contain 20,000 or so clones, 85% of them singletons. Material: CD4+ T cells from PBMCs. The source is a woman aged 30 to 39 in good health. The conserved cysteine and the conserved F or W are not part of the CDR3 here.

CDR3 length,V gene,J gene,CDR3 protein
12,TRBV29-1,TRBJ2-3,SGAPSPRWDTQY
11,TRBV10-3,TRBJ2-7,AIMRGTGSEQY
13,TRBV9,TRBJ2-2,ASSVGPSAAGELF
13,TRBV9,TRBJ2-7,ASSRTSGSTYEQY
14,TRBV25-1,TRBJ1-2,ASSANLRDRAYGYT
13,TRBV2,TRBJ2-2,ASSRQVLETGELF
11,TRBV15,TRBJ2-1,ATSRAQERGQF
16,TRBV6-1,TRBJ2-7,ASSEASGFTTSSYEQY
8,TRBV5-8,TRBJ1-1,ASDPLLAF
13,TRBV5-8,TRBJ1-4,ASSSGTGVGEKLF
14,TRBV6-5,TRBJ2-1,ASSYHGTSGSNEQF
10,TRBV7-2,TRBJ2-7,ASSLRSGRAD
11,TRBV7-2,TRBJ2-5,ASSLDQGVTQY
10,TRBV5-6,TRBJ2-7,ASSLSGYEQY
15,TRBV5-1,TRBJ1-3,ASSSAVGGVSGNTIY
11,TRBV6-1,TRBJ2-7,ASSGTVNYEQY
14,TRBV7-8,TRBJ2-1,ASSSRSGRAYNEQF
12,TRBV10-3,TRBJ2-3,AISGTGGTDTQY
12,TRBV19,TRBJ1-5,ASSTTGAGQPQH
11,TRBV7-2,TRBJ1-5,ASSADSYQPQH
14,TRBV5-5,TRBJ2-3,AGSSRTSGSTDTQY
11,TRBV6-1,TRBJ2-7,ASSDLAAYEQY
15,TRBV5-6,TRBJ1-3,ASSTTHRAYPGNTIY
11,TRBV7-6,TRBJ2-5,ASSSSLGETQY
10,TRBV7-9,TRBJ1-1,ASRGRDTEAF
12,TRBV5-1,TRBJ2-3,ASSLIGPTDTQY
11,TRBV4-3,TRBJ2-7,ASSQTQSYEQY
13,TRBV19,TRBJ2-5,ASSIGAGWGETQY
13,TRBV30,TRBJ2-4,AWTPGGAAKNIQY